This T cell receptor (beta chain) stems from a study of CD8+ T cells in alopecia areata. Sequencing relied on a cDNA template that was reverse transcribed from extracted RNA. The table came from immunoSEQ multiplex PCR; TCRdb's copy has only in-frame clones and leaves some out. The data contain 100,000 to 150,000 clones, 49% of them singletons. This clone has ten or more counts. Patients with alopecia areata provided lesional scalp punch biopsies as well as peripheral blood. Investigators sorted PBMCs to obtain both CD4+ and CD8+ T cells. Germline CDR1 and CDR2: LNHDA and SQIVND (reference sequence). This CDR3 spans 15 amino acids. V lost 1 base and J 6 bases, leaving 15 bases between the germline ends.

The sequencing used CD8+ T cells sorted from blood, collected at week 0. The chain links TRBV19 to TRBJ1-1; D is uncertain. The clonotype was recovered from a human donor with alopecia areata. CDR3 amino acids: CASSIGLGWSSEAFF. The DNA for the CDR3 is TGTGCCAGTAGTATAGGTCTCGGGTGGTCTTCTGAAGCTTTCTTT.